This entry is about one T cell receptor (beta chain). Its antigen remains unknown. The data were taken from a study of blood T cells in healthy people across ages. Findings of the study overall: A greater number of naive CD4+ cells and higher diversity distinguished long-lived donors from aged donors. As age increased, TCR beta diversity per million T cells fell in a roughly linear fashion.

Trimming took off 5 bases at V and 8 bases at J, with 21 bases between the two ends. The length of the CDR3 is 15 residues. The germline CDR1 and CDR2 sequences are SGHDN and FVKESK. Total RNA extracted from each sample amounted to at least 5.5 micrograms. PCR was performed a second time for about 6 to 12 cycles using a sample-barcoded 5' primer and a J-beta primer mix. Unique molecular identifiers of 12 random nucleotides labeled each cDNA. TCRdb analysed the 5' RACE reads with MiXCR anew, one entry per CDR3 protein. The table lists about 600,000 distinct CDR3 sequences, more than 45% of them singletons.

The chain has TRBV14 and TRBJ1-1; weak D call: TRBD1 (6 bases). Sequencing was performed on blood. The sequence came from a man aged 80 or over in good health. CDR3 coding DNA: TGTGCCAGCAGCTCATCCAAGGGAGGGACAACAGAAGCTTTCTTT. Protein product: CASSSSKGGTTEAFF.